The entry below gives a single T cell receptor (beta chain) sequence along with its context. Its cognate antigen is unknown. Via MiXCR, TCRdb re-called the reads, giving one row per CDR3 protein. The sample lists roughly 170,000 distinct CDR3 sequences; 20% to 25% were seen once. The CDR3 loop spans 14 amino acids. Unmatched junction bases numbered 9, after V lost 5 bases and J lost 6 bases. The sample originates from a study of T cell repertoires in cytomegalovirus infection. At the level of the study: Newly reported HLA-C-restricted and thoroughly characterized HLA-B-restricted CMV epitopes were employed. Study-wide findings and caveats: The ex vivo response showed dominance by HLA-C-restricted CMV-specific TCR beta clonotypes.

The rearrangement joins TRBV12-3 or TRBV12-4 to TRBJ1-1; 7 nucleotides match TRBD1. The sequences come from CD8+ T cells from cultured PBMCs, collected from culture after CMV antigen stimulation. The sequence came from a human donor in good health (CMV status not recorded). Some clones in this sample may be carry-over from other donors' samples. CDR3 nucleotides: TGTGCCAGCAGTCCCACAGGGGAGGAAGCTGAAGCTTTCTTT. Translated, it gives CASSPTGEEAEAFF.